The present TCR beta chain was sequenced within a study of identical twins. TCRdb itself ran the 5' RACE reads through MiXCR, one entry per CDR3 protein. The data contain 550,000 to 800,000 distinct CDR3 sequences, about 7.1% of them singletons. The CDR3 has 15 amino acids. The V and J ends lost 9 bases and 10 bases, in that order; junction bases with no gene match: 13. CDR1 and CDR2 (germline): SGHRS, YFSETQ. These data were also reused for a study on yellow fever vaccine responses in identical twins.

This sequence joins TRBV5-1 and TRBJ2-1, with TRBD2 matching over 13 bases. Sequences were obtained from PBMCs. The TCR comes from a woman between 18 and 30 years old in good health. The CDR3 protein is CATRSGTSGVREQFF. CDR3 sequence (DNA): TGCGCCACCAGATCCGGGACTAGCGGGGTCAGGGAGCAGTTCTTC.